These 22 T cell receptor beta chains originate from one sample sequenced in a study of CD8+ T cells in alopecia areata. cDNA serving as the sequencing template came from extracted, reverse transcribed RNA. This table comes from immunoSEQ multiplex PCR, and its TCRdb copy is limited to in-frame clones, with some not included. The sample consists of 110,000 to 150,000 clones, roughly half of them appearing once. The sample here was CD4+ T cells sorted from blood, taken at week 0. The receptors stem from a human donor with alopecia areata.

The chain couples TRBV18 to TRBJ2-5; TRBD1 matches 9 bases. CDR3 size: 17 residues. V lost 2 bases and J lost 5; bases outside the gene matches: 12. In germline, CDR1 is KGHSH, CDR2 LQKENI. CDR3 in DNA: TGTGCCAGCTCACCAAGAGCCGGACAGGGGACGGGGGAGACCCAGTACTTC. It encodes CASSPRAGQGTGETQYF.

CDR3 amino acids: CAWSAGQTLEQYF. CDR3 bases: TGTGCCTGGAGTGCTGGACAGACCCTCGAGCAGTACTTC. The rearrangement uses TRBV30 and TRBJ2-7; D perhaps matches TRBD1 (6 bases). The CDR3 runs to 13 residues. Germline CDR1 is GTSNPN and CDR2 is SVGIG (reference sequence). Trimming left V 1 base short and J 6 bases short, with 13 bases between. Full variable domain (missing parts from reference TRBV30 and TRBJ2-7): SQTIHQWPATLVQPVGSPLSLECTVEGTSNPNLYWYRQAAGRGLQLLFYSVGIGQISSEVPQNLSASRPQDRQFILSSKKLLLSDSGFYLCAWSAGQTLEQYFGPGTRLTVT.

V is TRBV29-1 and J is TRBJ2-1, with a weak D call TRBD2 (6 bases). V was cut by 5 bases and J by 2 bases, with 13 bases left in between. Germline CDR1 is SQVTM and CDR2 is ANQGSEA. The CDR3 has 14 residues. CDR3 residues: CSVRGLSAYNEQFF. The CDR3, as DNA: TGCAGCGTTCGGGGACTTTCCGCCTACAATGAGCAGTTCTTC.

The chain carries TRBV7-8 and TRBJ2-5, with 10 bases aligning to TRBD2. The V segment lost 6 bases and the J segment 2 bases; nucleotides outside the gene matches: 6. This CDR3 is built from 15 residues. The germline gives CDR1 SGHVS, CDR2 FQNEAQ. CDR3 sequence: CASSTGLAPQETQYF. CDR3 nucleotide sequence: TGTGCCAGCAGTACGGGACTAGCGCCGCAAGAGACCCAGTACTTC.

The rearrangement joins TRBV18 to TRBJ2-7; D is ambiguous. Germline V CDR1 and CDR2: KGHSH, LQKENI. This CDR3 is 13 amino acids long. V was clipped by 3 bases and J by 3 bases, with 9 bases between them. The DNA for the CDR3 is TGTGCCAGCTCACCCTCCCCCAGCTACGAGCAGTACTTC. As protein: CASSPSPSYEQYF. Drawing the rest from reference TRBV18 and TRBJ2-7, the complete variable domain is NAGVMQNPRHLVRRRGQEARLRCSPMKGHSHVYWYRQLPEEGLKFMVYLQKENIIDESGMPKERFSAEFPKEGPSILRIQQVVRGDSAAYFCASSPSPSYEQYFGPGTRLTVT.

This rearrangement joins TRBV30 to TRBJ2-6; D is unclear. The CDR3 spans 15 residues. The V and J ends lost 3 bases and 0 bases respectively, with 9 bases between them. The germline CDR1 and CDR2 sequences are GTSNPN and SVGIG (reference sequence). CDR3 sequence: CAWSGRPSGANVLTF. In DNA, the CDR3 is TGTGCCTGGAGCGGGCGGCCCTCTGGGGCCAACGTCCTGACTTTC.

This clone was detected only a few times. CDR3 DNA: TGTGCCAGCAGCTTAGCCTACGGACAGGGAAACTATGGCTACACCTTC. As protein: CASSLAYGQGNYGYTF. This chain connects TRBV7-2 to TRBJ1-2; 8 bases align to TRBD1. CDR3 length: 16 amino acids. Germline CDR1 SGHTA, CDR2 FQGNSA. Trimming took 0 bases from V and 2 from J; bases not matched to a gene: 5.

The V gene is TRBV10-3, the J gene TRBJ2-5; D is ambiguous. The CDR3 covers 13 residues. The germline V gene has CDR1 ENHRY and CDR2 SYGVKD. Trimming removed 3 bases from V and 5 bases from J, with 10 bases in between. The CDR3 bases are TGTGCCATCAGTGAATCGGGCCCGGAGACCCAGTACTTC. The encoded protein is CAISESGPETQYF.

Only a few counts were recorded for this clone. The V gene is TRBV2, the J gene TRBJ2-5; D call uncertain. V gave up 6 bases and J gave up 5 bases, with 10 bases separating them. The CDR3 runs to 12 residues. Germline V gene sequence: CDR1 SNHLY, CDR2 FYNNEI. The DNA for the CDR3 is TGTGCCAGCAGCGCTCCAATGGAGACCCAGTACTTC. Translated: CASSAPMETQYF.

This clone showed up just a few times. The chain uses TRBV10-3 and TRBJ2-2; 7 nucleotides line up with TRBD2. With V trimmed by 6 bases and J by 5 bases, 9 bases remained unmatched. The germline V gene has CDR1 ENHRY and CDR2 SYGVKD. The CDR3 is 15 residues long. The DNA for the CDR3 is TGTGCCATCAGATGGGGAGCGGGGCAAACCGGGGAGCTGTTTTTT. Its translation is CAIRWGAGQTGELFF.

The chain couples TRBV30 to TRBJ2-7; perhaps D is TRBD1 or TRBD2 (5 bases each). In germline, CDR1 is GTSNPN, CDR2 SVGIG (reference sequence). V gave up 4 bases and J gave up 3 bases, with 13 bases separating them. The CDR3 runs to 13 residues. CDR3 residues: CAWNRGELYEQYF. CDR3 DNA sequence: TGTGCCTGGAACCGAGGGGAGCTCTACGAGCAGTACTTC. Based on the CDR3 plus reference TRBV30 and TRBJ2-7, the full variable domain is SQTIHQWPATLVQPVGSPLSLECTVEGTSNPNLYWYRQAAGRGLQLLFYSVGIGQISSEVPQNLSASRPQDRQFILSSKKLLLSDSGFYLCAWNRGELYEQYFGPGTRLTVT.

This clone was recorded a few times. The CDR3 region has the DNA TGTGCCAGCAGCCCTCTGATCCTGATGAATGAGCAGTTCTTC. This sequence encodes CASSPLILMNEQFF. J is TRBJ2-1 and V is TRBV27, with D unresolved. From germline, CDR1 is MNHEY and CDR2 SMNVEV (reference sequence). Trimming removed 6 bases at V and 7 bases at J, with 16 bases between. This CDR3 is built from 14 residues.

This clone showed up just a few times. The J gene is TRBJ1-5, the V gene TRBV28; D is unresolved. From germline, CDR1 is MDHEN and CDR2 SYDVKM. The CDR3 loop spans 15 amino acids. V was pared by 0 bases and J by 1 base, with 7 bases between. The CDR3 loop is CASSLWAPSNQPQHF. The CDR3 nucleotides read TGTGCCAGCAGTTTATGGGCCCCGAGCAATCAGCCCCAGCATTTT.

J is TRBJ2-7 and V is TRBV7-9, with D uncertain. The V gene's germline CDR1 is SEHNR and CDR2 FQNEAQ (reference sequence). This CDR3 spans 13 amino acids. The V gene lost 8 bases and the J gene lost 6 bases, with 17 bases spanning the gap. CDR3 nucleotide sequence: TGTGCCAGCGCAGGTCTCGTGAGAGGCGAGCAGTACTTC. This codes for CASAGLVRGEQYF.

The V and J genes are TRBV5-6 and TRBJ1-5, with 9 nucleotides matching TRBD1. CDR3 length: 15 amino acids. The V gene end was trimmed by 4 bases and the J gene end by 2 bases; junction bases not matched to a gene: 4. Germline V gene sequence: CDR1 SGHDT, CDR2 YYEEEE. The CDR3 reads CASSLRTGGNQPQHF. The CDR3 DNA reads TGTGCCAGCAGCCTTCGGACAGGGGGCAATCAGCCCCAGCATTTT.

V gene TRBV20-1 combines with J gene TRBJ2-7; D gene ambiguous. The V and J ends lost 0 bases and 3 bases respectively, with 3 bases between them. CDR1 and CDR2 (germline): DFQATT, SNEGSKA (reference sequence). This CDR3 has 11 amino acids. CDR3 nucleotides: TGCAGTGCTAGAGATAACTACGAGCAGTACTTC. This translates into CSARDNYEQYF.

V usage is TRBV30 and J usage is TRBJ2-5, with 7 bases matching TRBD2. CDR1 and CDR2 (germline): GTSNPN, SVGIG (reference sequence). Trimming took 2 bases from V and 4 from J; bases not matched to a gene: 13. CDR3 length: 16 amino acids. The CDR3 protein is CAWSRTRSPSGETQYF. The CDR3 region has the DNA TGTGCCTGGAGTAGGACTAGAAGCCCCTCGGGAGAGACCCAGTACTTC.

The DNA for the CDR3 is TGTGCCTGGAGGCCGCACGGCCGGGAGCAGTACTTC. Translating it yields CAWRPHGREQYF. The chain carries TRBV30 and TRBJ2-7; D not resolved. This CDR3 contains 12 residues. Germline assignment: CDR1 GTSNPN and CDR2 SVGIG (reference sequence). Trimming removed 3 bases from V and 7 bases from J, with 13 bases in between.

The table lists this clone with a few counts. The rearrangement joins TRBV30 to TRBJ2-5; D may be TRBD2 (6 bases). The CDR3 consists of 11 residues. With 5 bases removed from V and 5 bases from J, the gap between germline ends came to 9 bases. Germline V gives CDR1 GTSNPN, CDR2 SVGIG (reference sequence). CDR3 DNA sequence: TGTGCCTGGGGCGGAGGGGAGACCCAGTACTTC. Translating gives CAWGGGETQYF.

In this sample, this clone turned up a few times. CDR3 loop: CASSQELEGADTQYF. The CDR3 nucleotides read TGCGCCAGCAGTCAGGAACTAGAAGGAGCAGATACGCAGTATTTT. V and J are TRBV23-1 and TRBJ2-3; maybe TRBD2 (5 bases). TRBV23-1 is identified as an open reading frame with a role that is uncertain. The CDR3 consists of 15 residues. V was trimmed by 3 bases and J by 4 bases, leaving 14 bases between them.

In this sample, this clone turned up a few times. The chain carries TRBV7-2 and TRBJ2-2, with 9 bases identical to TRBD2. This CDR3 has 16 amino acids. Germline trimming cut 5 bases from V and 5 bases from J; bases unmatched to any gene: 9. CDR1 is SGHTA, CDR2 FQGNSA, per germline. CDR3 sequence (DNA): TGTGCCAGCAGCCCTAAAGCGGGAGGCATGACCGGGGAGCTGTTTTTT. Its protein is CASSPKAGGMTGELFF.

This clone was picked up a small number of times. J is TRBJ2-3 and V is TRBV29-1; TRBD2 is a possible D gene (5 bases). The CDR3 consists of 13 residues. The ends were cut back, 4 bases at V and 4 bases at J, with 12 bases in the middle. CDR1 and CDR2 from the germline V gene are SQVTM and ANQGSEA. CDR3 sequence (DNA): TGCAGCGTTGGTGGGCGCGGGCCAGATACGCAGTATTTT. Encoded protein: CSVGGRGPDTQYF.